This T cell receptor beta chain was recovered during a study of shared clonotypes between healthy human individuals. Study overall: The cohort had two women and a few men, ages 18 to 49. General study results and limits: An expected dependence of interdonor clonotype sharing on sequencing depth was noted.

Germline V lookup: CDR1 MNHEY, CDR2 SMNVEV (reference sequence). V gave up 6 bases and J gave up 2 bases, with 14 bases separating them. The CDR3 spans 16 residues. An even split of each subset's genomic DNA across several immunoSEQ plates was performed. Unsorted PBMC samples were amplified in replicate PCRs containing around 300 ng DNA, some 33,000 T cell genomes. The table came from immunoSEQ multiplex PCR; TCRdb's copy has only in-frame clones and leaves some out. The sample lists a few hundred thousand clones, about 80% occurring once. As to this clone: Its antigen is unknown.

This chain links TRBV27 with TRBJ2-6, with no clear D. The sequenced sample was PBMCs. This TCR was sampled from a woman aged 40 to 55 in good health. Some clones in this sample may be carry-over from other donors' samples. CDR3 sequence: CASSPRFLAGANVLTF. CDR3 DNA: TGTGCCAGCAGCCCCCGTTTTCTAGCTGGGGCCAACGTCCTGACTTTC. The full variable domain, with the rest looked up from reference TRBV27 and TRBJ2-6, is EAQVTQNPRYLITVTGKKLTVTCSQNMNHEYMSWYRQDPGLGLRQIYYSMNVEVTDKGDVPEGYKVSRKEKRNFPLILESPSPNQTSLYFCASSPRFLAGANVLTFGAGSRLTVL.